This TCR beta chain is drawn from a study of CD8 T cells in Susac syndrome. The CDR3 totals 12 residues. The ends were cut back, 6 bases at V and 8 bases at J, with 13 bases in the middle. Random hexamers were used to reverse transcribe roughly 0.5 to 1 ug of RNA. The TCR beta CDR3 was amplified by immunoSEQ multiplex PCR across 54 Vbeta, 13 Jbeta. TCRdb passed the immunoSEQ multiplex PCR reads through MiXCR, listing each CDR3 protein once. The table includes a few hundred thousand distinct CDR3 sequences, approximately 81% detected once. As concerns this clonotype: Its antigen is unidentified.

Study-wide results and limits: Regarding the TCR sequencing and HLA analysis, the study admitted that a relatively small number of individuals were involved.

TCR beta sequencing covered blood CD8+ and CD4+ T cells. Multiple sclerosis controls were treatment-naive patients with stable or active relapsing-remitting disease. This TCR was recovered from a human donor with multiple sclerosis. Sequencing used CD8+ T cells from PBMCs. The rearrangement joins TRBV12-3 or TRBV12-4 to TRBJ1-2, with D perhaps matching TRBD1 (6 bases). The CDR3 loop reads CASSPGVRGYTF. The CDR3 coding sequence is TGTGCCAGCAGCCCAGGGGTGAGGGGCTACACCTTC.